These T cell receptor beta chains were read from a single sample in a study of T cell responses to AZD1222 COVID-19 vaccine. Data came from immunoSEQ multiplex PCR; TCRdb stores just in-frame clones and leaves some out. The sample carries 100,000 to 120,000 clones, about 94% recorded once. Here the sequenced sample was peripheral blood, taken 28 days after the second AZD1222 dose. These TCRs come from an adult who received the AZD1222 COVID-19 vaccine. CDR3s include the opening cysteine and the closing phenylalanine or tryptophan. The D gene is left open where the match is weak. Size is omitted from some rows. Given values are once, few, many or a class for expanded clones.

D gene: TRBD1
clone size: .
CDR3 length: 16
V gene: TRBV9
J gene: TRBJ1-1
CDR3 DNA: TGTGCCAGCAGCGTAACGGCCGGGGGACAGGGGACTGAAGCTTTCTTT
CDR3 protein: CASSVTAGGQGTEAFF

D gene: .
clone size: .
CDR3 length: 19
V gene: TRBV6-1
J gene: TRBJ1-5
CDR3 DNA: TGTGCCAGCAGTGATCCACGATACCTACAGGGTTTCGACAATCAGCCCCAGCATTTT
CDR3 protein: CASSDPRYLQGFDNQPQHF

D gene: TRBD2
clone size: .
CDR3 length: 13
V gene: TRBV5-1
J gene: TRBJ2-7
CDR3 DNA: TGCGCCAGCAAGGCTAGCGGAACCTACGAGCAGTACTTC
CDR3 protein: CASKASGTYEQYF

D gene: TRBD2
clone size: .
CDR3 length: 12
V gene: TRBV30
J gene: TRBJ2-5
CDR3 DNA: TGTGCCTGGAGTGCGGGACTAGAGTTGGAGTACTTC
CDR3 protein: CAWSAGLELEYF

D gene: .
clone size: .
CDR3 length: 15
V gene: TRBV6-4
J gene: TRBJ1-2
CDR3 DNA: TGTGCCAGCAGTGACGGGGCAGGGTCTTGGGGCGGCTACACCTTC
CDR3 protein: CASSDGAGSWGGYTF

D gene: TRBD1
clone size: .
CDR3 length: 16
V gene: TRBV7-2
J gene: TRBJ1-4
CDR3 DNA: TGTGCCAGCAGCTTAACTACAGGGGGCGCTTACGAAAAACTGTTTTTT
CDR3 protein: CASSLTTGGAYEKLFF

D gene: .
clone size: .
CDR3 length: 14
V gene: TRBV5-5
J gene: TRBJ1-4
CDR3 DNA: TGTGCCAGCAGCTTGGGACCGTATAATGAAAAACTGTTTTTT
CDR3 protein: CASSLGPYNEKLFF

D gene: TRBD2
clone size: .
CDR3 length: 19
V gene: TRBV9
J gene: TRBJ2-3
CDR3 DNA: TGTGCCAGCAGCGTAGCCCGCGGGAGGTGGCCGGTGAGCACAGATACGCAGTATTTT
CDR3 protein: CASSVARGRWPVSTDTQYF

D gene: .
clone size: .
CDR3 length: 12
V gene: TRBV25-1
J gene: TRBJ1-2
CDR3 DNA: TGTGCCAGCAGTCATATGAACTATGGCTACACCTTC
CDR3 protein: CASSHMNYGYTF

D gene: .
clone size: .
CDR3 length: 16
V gene: TRBV15
J gene: TRBJ1-4
CDR3 DNA: TGTGCCACCAGCAGAGGACGTATTCCTCATAATGAAAAACTGTTTTTT
CDR3 protein: CATSRGRIPHNEKLFF

D gene: TRBD2
clone size: .
CDR3 length: 16
V gene: TRBV27
J gene: TRBJ2-3
CDR3 DNA: TGTGCCAGCAGTAGGACTAGAGACCCTAGGACAGATACGCAGTATTTT
CDR3 protein: CASSRTRDPRTDTQYF

D gene: TRBD1
clone size: .
CDR3 length: 13
V gene: TRBV5-1
J gene: TRBJ1-1
CDR3 DNA: TGCGCCAGCAGCTTGGTGACAGGGACTGAAGCTTTCTTT
CDR3 protein: CASSLVTGTEAFF

D gene: TRBD1
clone size: few
CDR3 length: 15
V gene: TRBV5-1
J gene: TRBJ2-7
CDR3 DNA: TGCGCCAGCAGCTTGGAGAGGACAGGGCGGGACGAGCAGTACTTC
CDR3 protein: CASSLERTGRDEQYF

D gene: TRBD2
clone size: .
CDR3 length: 15
V gene: TRBV14
J gene: TRBJ2-2
CDR3 DNA: TGTGCCAGCAGCCGACTAGCGGGAGTAGCCGGGGAGCTGTTTTTT
CDR3 protein: CASSRLAGVAGELFF

D gene: .
clone size: .
CDR3 length: 13
V gene: TRBV6-5
J gene: TRBJ2-1
CDR3 DNA: TGTGCCAGCATTCGGACCCTTTACAATGAGCAGTTCTTC
CDR3 protein: CASIRTLYNEQFF

D gene: .
clone size: .
CDR3 length: 15
V gene: TRBV2
J gene: TRBJ1-5
CDR3 DNA: TGTGCCAGCAGTGAAGCGCTAGGGTTCAATCAGCCCCAGCATTTT
CDR3 protein: CASSEALGFNQPQHF

D gene: .
clone size: .
CDR3 length: 15
V gene: TRBV28
J gene: TRBJ2-7
CDR3 DNA: TGTGCCAGCAGTTCCTTCCGGGACGCCCGATACGAGCAGTACTTC
CDR3 protein: CASSSFRDARYEQYF

D gene: .
clone size: once
CDR3 length: 14
V gene: TRBV14
J gene: TRBJ1-1
CDR3 DNA: TGTGCCAGCAGCCATATCAGGGATGGCACTGAAGCTTTCTTT
CDR3 protein: CASSHIRDGTEAFF

D gene: TRBD1
clone size: .
CDR3 length: 15
V gene: TRBV5-6
J gene: TRBJ1-2
CDR3 DNA: TGTGCCAGCAGCCCCGGGACAGGGTACGACGTAGGCTACACCTTC
CDR3 protein: CASSPGTGYDVGYTF

D gene: .
clone size: .
CDR3 length: 14
V gene: TRBV28
J gene: TRBJ2-1
CDR3 DNA: TGTGCCAGCAGCATCCCCCAGGGTAGGGATGAGCAGTTCTTC
CDR3 protein: CASSIPQGRDEQFF

D gene: TRBD1
clone size: .
CDR3 length: 15
V gene: TRBV19
J gene: TRBJ2-7
CDR3 DNA: TGTGCCAGTAGTCCCGACAGGGCCCTCTCCTACGAGCAGTACTTC
CDR3 protein: CASSPDRALSYEQYF

D gene: TRBD2
clone size: .
CDR3 length: 18
V gene: TRBV29-1
J gene: TRBJ2-1
CDR3 DNA: TGCAGCGTTGAACCGGGACTAGCGGGTTTTAGCTCCTACAATGAGCAGTTCTTC
CDR3 protein: CSVEPGLAGFSSYNEQFF

D gene: .
clone size: .
CDR3 length: 12
V gene: TRBV19
J gene: TRBJ2-7
CDR3 DNA: TGTGCCAGTAGGAACGGAAACTCCGAGCAGTACTTC
CDR3 protein: CASRNGNSEQYF

D gene: .
clone size: .
CDR3 length: 14
V gene: TRBV25-1
J gene: TRBJ1-6
CDR3 DNA: TGTGCCAGCAGTGTCAACAGAAATAATTCACCCCTCCACTTT
CDR3 protein: CASSVNRNNSPLHF

D gene: TRBD2
clone size: few
CDR3 length: 14
V gene: TRBV19
J gene: TRBJ2-5
CDR3 DNA: TGTGCCAGTGGGGGACTAGCGGCACAAGAGACCCAGTACTTC
CDR3 protein: CASGGLAAQETQYF

D gene: TRBD2
clone size: once
CDR3 length: 16
V gene: TRBV11-3
J gene: TRBJ2-1
CDR3 DNA: TGTGCCAGCAGCTCGGGACTAGCGGCGGCGAGGGATGAGCAGTTCTTC
CDR3 protein: CASSSGLAAARDEQFF

D gene: .
clone size: .
CDR3 length: 11
V gene: TRBV12-3/TRBV12-4
J gene: TRBJ1-4
CDR3 DNA: TGTGCCAGCAGTGATAATGAAAAACTGTTTTTT
CDR3 protein: CASSDNEKLFF